A single T cell receptor (beta chain) is shown here with its context. In this sample, this clone turned up once. Which antigen it targets is not known. No much larger clone exists at a distance of one base, and base qualities are not known. The CDR3 runs 15 amino acids, cysteine and phenylalanine included. Only the CDR3 DNA is retained, 45 bases long and in frame from the first base. For CDR1 and CDR2, the germline V gene lists MNHEY and SVGAGI. The germline ends are 9 bases apart after V is trimmed by 0 bases and J by 0 bases. The sample belongs to a study of OX40 agonist ivuxolimab in advanced cancers. The study in broad terms: Ivuxolimab, which targeted the costimulatory receptor OX40 (CD134), was an agonistic, fully human IgG2 monoclonal antibody. Intravenous ivuxolimab was administered to patients every 2 weeks at six dose levels: 0.01, 0.1, 0.3, 1.5, 3 and 10 mg/kg. Three dose-escalation patients achieved partial responses, one with hepatocellular carcinoma and two with cutaneous melanoma. The dose-escalation cohort was roughly 87% male with a mean age of about 58 years, ranging from roughly 23 to 90. The paper covers the monotherapy dose-escalation part of the phase I ivuxolimab trial, which included N ≈ 57 patients. Patients were allowed to have had prior anti-PD-1, anti-PD-L1 or anti-CTLA-4 therapy, and around two fifths of the dose-escalation patients had been treated with checkpoint inhibitors. The purpose of peripheral TCRbeta sequencing was to test whether ivuxolimab changed TCR sequence diversity and led to clonal T-cell expansion. Of the approximately 50 dose-escalation patients, hepatocellular carcinoma was present in around 20, melanoma in roughly 15, renal cell carcinoma in 9 and head and neck cancer in 9. Overall study results and their limits: After ivuxolimab, CD8+ T cells had more expanded clones than CD4+ T cells on average. Which antigens the clonally expanded peripheral T cells were specific for was not determined. At doses of 0.1 to 3.0 mg/kg, clonal expansion of both CD4+ and CD8+ T cells in blood was seen between baseline and week 6. Partial responders in the 0.1-3.0 mg/kg groups had among the lowest normalized peripheral clonal expansion, especially among CD8+ T cells. Low levels of normalized T-cell clonal expansion were also seen in some patients who did not respond.

Genomic DNA was isolated from the sorted cells so that the TCRbeta CDR3 region could be sequenced. The immunoSEQ Assay was used for sequencing of TCRbeta CDR3 regions. TCRdb took this table from immuneACCESS and kept in-frame rearrangements with V and J called. Such tables lack part of the clones; where checked against another copy, unresolved V genes explain under half of the gap, and the rest is unexplained. The sample table lists 30,000 or so clones, roughly nine tenths of them with a count of one. The ten largest clones take up roughly 40% of the sample. The trial excluded patients who had a history of autoimmune disease or were on systemic immunosuppression. Peripheral blood for TCR sequencing was collected from all dose cohorts at baseline, on cycle 4 day 1, and on cycle 7 day 1. The samples were drawn from a first-in-human, open-label, multicenter phase I dose-escalation trial of ivuxolimab. Adults with locally advanced or metastatic melanoma, renal cell, hepatocellular, or head and neck squamous cell carcinoma were enrolled in the trial. Before TCR sequencing, CD4+ T cells and CD8+ T cells were sorted from peripheral blood as separate populations.

The source material was CD4+ or CD8+ T cells sorted from blood, sampled in a trial of the OX40 agonist ivuxolimab. This receptor was identified in an adult with an advanced solid tumor such as melanoma, head and neck, liver or kidney cancer. Recombination connected TRBV6-5 to TRBJ2-7; perhaps TRBD2 is the D gene, with 6 bases matching. The DNA is TGTGCCAGCAGTTACTCGCGGGACTCCTCCTACGAGCAGTACTTC. Its translation is CASSYSRDSSYEQYF.